What follows are 22 T cell receptor beta chains derived from one specimen sequenced in a study of memory CD8 T cells in hepatitis C reinfection. Sample time point: pre-reinfection, 55 to 20 weeks before reinfection detection. TCR sequencing was done directly ex vivo on sorted cells, without expansion in vitro. Some clones are missing from TCRdb's copy, which holds only in-frame ones; the method was immunoSEQ multiplex PCR. The sample has approximately 52,000 clones; roughly 91% are singletons. Specimen: naive CD8+ T cells sorted from blood. The origin of the receptors is a man younger than 35 with hepatitis C virus infection.

The chain links TRBV19 to TRBJ2-5; D is perhaps TRBD1 (6 bases). The V gene's germline CDR1 is LNHDA and CDR2 SQIVND (reference sequence). Trimming took off 5 bases at V and 2 bases at J, with 12 bases between the two ends. The length of the CDR3 is 14 residues. In DNA, the CDR3 is TGTGCCAGTAGTCAAGGGACAAGACAAGAGACCCAGTACTTC. This sequence encodes CASSQGTRQETQYF.

V usage is TRBV4-1 and J usage is TRBJ2-3, with a tentative D call TRBD1 (5 bases). V lost 0 bases to trimming and J lost 7 bases, with 8 bases between them. CDR1 is MGHRA and CDR2 is YSYEKL in the germline V gene. CDR3 length: 13 amino acids. This chain's CDR3 is CASSQDRGNTQYF. For the CDR3, the DNA is TGCGCCAGCAGCCAAGATAGGGGAAATACGCAGTATTTT.

The chain joins TRBV19 to TRBJ2-7; 10 bases match TRBD1. In germline, CDR1 is LNHDA, CDR2 SQIVND (reference sequence). The CDR3 loop spans 14 amino acids. V trimming: 5 bases; J trimming: 3 bases; junction bases outside the gene matches: 4. CDR3 in amino acids: CASSVGTGDYEQYV. CDR3 bases: TGTGCCAGTAGTGTCGGGACAGGGGACTACGAGCAGTACGTC.

This clone is a singleton in its sample. The chain is built from TRBV30 and TRBJ1-6, with no clear D. This CDR3 contains 14 residues. Deletions cut 2 bases from V and 10 bases from J, with 15 bases between. Per the germline V gene, CDR1 is GTSNPN and CDR2 is SVGIG (reference sequence). This CDR3 reads CAWSYSGLGSPLHF. DNA for the CDR3: TGTGCCTGGAGTTATAGCGGGTTGGGCTCACCCCTCCACTTT.

This clone was seen a single time. The chain carries TRBV7-9 and TRBJ2-4; 7 positions agree with TRBD2. CDR3 size: 17 residues. Germline-derived CDR1 and CDR2 are SEHNR and FQNEAQ (reference sequence). V trimming: 5 bases; J trimming: 2 bases; junction bases outside the gene matches: 12. The CDR3 sequence: CASSPEGGAGSKNIQYF. CDR3 bases: TGTGCCAGCAGCCCCGAGGGAGGGGCAGGGTCCAAAAACATTCAGTACTTC. The entire variable domain, with the rest obtained from reference TRBV7-9 and TRBJ2-4, is as follows: DTGVSQNPRHKITKRGQNVTFRCDPISEHNRLYWYRQTLGQGPEFLTYFQNEAQLEKSRLLSDRFSAERPKGSFSTLEIQRTEQGDSAMYLCASSPEGGAGSKNIQYFGAGTRLSVL.

The chain couples TRBV19 to TRBJ2-3; D uncertain. V was shortened by 1 base and J by 2 bases, with 10 bases between the two germline ends. Germline CDR1 LNHDA, CDR2 SQIVND (reference sequence). The CDR3 covers 15 residues. The DNA of the CDR3 is TGTGCCAGTAGTATAGTTCCCCTCCCCACAGATACGCAGTATTTT. As protein: CASSIVPLPTDTQYF.

The chain combines TRBV11-2 with TRBJ2-7, with 15 bases fitting TRBD2. In germline, CDR1 is SGHAT, CDR2 FQNNGV. Trimming cost V 5 bases and J 6 bases; bases outside gene matches: 8. This CDR3 has 16 amino acids. For the CDR3, the DNA is TGTGCCAGCAGCCCTTCCCCGGGACTAGCGGGGGGCGAGCAGTACTTC. Translated, it gives CASSPSPGLAGGEQYF.

The gene calls are TRBV19 and TRBJ2-1, with 8 bases identical to TRBD1. The CDR3 covers 17 residues. With V trimmed by 1 base and J by 7 bases, 12 bases remained unmatched. Germline values: CDR1 LNHDA, CDR2 SQIVND (reference sequence). The CDR3 nucleotides read TGTGCCAGTAGTATAGCGGGTGGCAGGGGGCGTCTGAATGAGCAGTTCTTC. Encoded protein: CASSIAGGRGRLNEQFF.

The genes are TRBV5-4 and TRBJ2-7, with TRBD2 matching 7 bases. This CDR3 spans 14 amino acids. Germline V gene sequence: CDR1 SGHNT, CDR2 YYREEE (reference sequence). Unmatched junction bases numbered 5, after V lost 3 bases and J lost 2 bases. CDR3 DNA sequence: TGTGCCAGCAGCTCGTCCCTAGCGGCCTACGAGCAGTACTTC. Translating gives CASSSSLAAYEQYF.

The chain carries TRBV7-9 and TRBJ2-1, with 7 bases aligning to TRBD1. The germline V gene encodes CDR1 SEHNR and CDR2 FQNEAQ (reference sequence). V trimming: 5 bases; J trimming: 2 bases; junction bases outside the gene matches: 6. CDR3 size: 15 residues. CDR3 coding DNA: TGTGCCAGCAGCCCCAAAGGGGGCCCCTACAATGAGCAGTTCTTC. Protein: CASSPKGGPYNEQFF.

The chain uses TRBV10-1 and TRBJ2-1; no definite D call. The CDR3 is 12 amino acids. Germline CDR1 reads WNHNN; CDR2 reads SYGVQD (reference sequence). V was cut by 3 bases and J by 7 bases, with 7 bases left in between. The CDR3 here is CASSDNLNEQFF. The CDR3 bases are TGCGCCAGCAGTGATAACTTGAATGAGCAGTTCTTC.

The table lists this clone with a few counts. The chain is built from TRBV27 and TRBJ2-4; 7 bases agree with TRBD1. The CDR3 runs 12 residues. In germline, CDR1 is MNHEY, CDR2 SMNVEV (reference sequence). Trimming cost V 3 bases and J 9 bases; bases outside gene matches: 2. The CDR3 here is CASSFDRVIQYF. The CDR3 DNA sequence: TGTGCCAGCAGTTTTGACAGGGTCATTCAGTACTTC.

J is TRBJ2-1 and V is TRBV7-8, with 12 positions matching TRBD1. The V segment lost 4 bases and the J segment 7 bases; nucleotides outside the gene matches: 8. The CDR3 consists of 16 residues. Germline V gene data show CDR1 as SGHVS and CDR2 as FQNEAQ. The CDR3 spells CASSSLGQGAWNEQFF. DNA of the CDR3: TGTGCCAGCAGCTCACTGGGACAGGGGGCTTGGAATGAGCAGTTCTTC. The variable domain in full, with the rest retrieved from reference TRBV7-8 and TRBJ2-1, is GAGVSQSPRYKVAKRGQDVALRCDPISGHVSLFWYQQALGQGPEFLTYFQNEAQLDKSGLPSDRFFAERPEGSVSTLKIQRTQQEDSAVYLCASSSLGQGAWNEQFFGPGTRLTVL.

The J gene is TRBJ2-7, the V gene TRBV15; 7 nucleotides agree with TRBD1. The CDR3 totals 18 residues. The germline gives CDR1 LNHNV, CDR2 YYDKDF (reference sequence). Trimming removed 3 bases from V and 2 bases from J; junction bases left unmatched: 16. CDR3 nucleotide sequence: TGTGCCACCAGCAGTCCTAAGATCCGGGACAGCACCCCCTACGAGCAGTACTTC. Translated, it gives CATSSPKIRDSTPYEQYF.

This clone has only one observation. The V call is TRBV7-8, the J call TRBJ2-1; D remains unclear. V lost 0 bases and J lost 0, with 9 bases in between. The CDR3 extends over 16 amino acids. Germline CDR1 is SGHVS and CDR2 is FQNEAQ. CDR3 region: CASSLAAQSSYNEQFF. The DNA for the CDR3 is TGTGCCAGCAGCTTAGCAGCCCAAAGCTCCTACAATGAGCAGTTCTTC. The whole variable domain, remainder taken from reference TRBV7-8 and TRBJ2-1, is GAGVSQSPRYKVAKRGQDVALRCDPISGHVSLFWYQQALGQGPEFLTYFQNEAQLDKSGLPSDRFFAERPEGSVSTLKIQRTQQEDSAVYLCASSLAAQSSYNEQFFGPGTRLTVL.

The rearrangement links TRBV18 to TRBJ1-5; 8 bases fit TRBD1. The CDR3 is 15 amino acids. Trimming took 3 bases from V and 4 from J; bases not matched to a gene: 5. Germline loops: CDR1 KGHSH, CDR2 LQKENI. The CDR3: CASSPGTGINQPQHF. CDR3 coding DNA: TGTGCCAGCTCACCGGGGACAGGAATAAATCAGCCCCAGCATTTT.

The chain carries TRBV27 and TRBJ2-7, with TRBD2 identical over 7 bases. The CDR3 extends over 14 amino acids. Germline V lookup: CDR1 MNHEY, CDR2 SMNVEV (reference sequence). V trimming: 9 bases; J trimming: 0 bases; junction bases outside the gene matches: 8. CDR3 loop: CASRAVAGSYEQYF. The CDR3 DNA reads TGTGCCAGTCGTGCGGTAGCGGGCTCCTACGAGCAGTACTTC.

The genes are TRBV6-1 and TRBJ2-7; 7 bases are shared with TRBD2. Germline V CDR1 and CDR2: MNHNS, SASEGT. There are 14 residues in the CDR3. The J segment lost 1 base and the V segment lost 5 bases, leaving 5 bases of the junction unmatched. CDR3 amino acids: CASSLAGVSYEQYF. The CDR3 DNA follows: TGTGCCAGCAGTTTGGCGGGGGTTTCCTACGAGCAGTACTTC.

CDR3 coding DNA: TGCGCCAGCAGCCAAGAGGGACAGGGGCTAGGTCAGCCCCAGCATTTT. Amino acid sequence: CASSQEGQGLGQPQHF. The V and J genes are TRBV4-3 and TRBJ1-5, with 10 bases fitting TRBD1. The CDR3 runs to 16 residues. The J segment lost 6 bases and the V segment lost 0 bases, leaving 5 bases of the junction unmatched. The V gene's germline CDR1 is LGHNA and CDR2 YSLEER.

V usage is TRBV6-4 and J usage is TRBJ2-1, with 14 bases that match TRBD2. Germline values: CDR1 MRHNA, CDR2 SNTAGT. V lost 0 bases and J lost 9; bases outside the gene matches: 10. The CDR3 length is 18 residues. This CDR3 is CASSDSSTGTSGSLEQFF. CDR3 nucleotide sequence: TGTGCCAGCAGTGACTCGTCTACCGGGACTAGCGGGAGCCTTGAGCAGTTCTTC.

This chain joins TRBV21-1 and TRBJ2-7; TRBD2 is the table's D call, not checked against the DNA. TRBV21-1 has pseudogene status. The CDR3 runs 14 residues. CDR3 protein: CAIEREYQGYEQYV. In DNA form, the CDR3 reads TGTGCCATCGAACGGGAGTACCAAGGATACGAGCAGTACGTC.

In its sample, this clone was seen a few times. The J gene is TRBJ2-7, the V gene TRBV5-4; TRBD2 aligns across 8 bases. Germline assignment: CDR1 SGHNT and CDR2 YYREEE (reference sequence). Unmatched junction bases numbered 9, after V lost 4 bases and J lost 6 bases. The CDR3 has 14 amino acids. The CDR3 loop is CASSAGAGGSEQYF. CDR3 nucleotide sequence: TGTGCCAGCAGCGCAGGGGCGGGAGGATCCGAGCAGTACTTC.